This T cell receptor (beta chain) is from a study of T cell repertoires in cytomegalovirus infection. Study as a whole: HLA-C-restricted CMV epitopes, recently identified, and well-studied HLA-B-restricted ones were used by the study. Public TCR beta signature analysis indicated the presence of both CMV infection and matching HLA type. Study-wide results and limits: Summed public TCR beta family frequency identified CMV carriers bearing the relevant HLA. Clonotypes of TCR beta that were HLA-C-restricted and CMV-specific dominated the ex vivo response.

Each CDR3 protein is one row after TCRdb ran MiXCR on the reads. Of around 900,000 distinct CDR3 sequences in the sample, roughly 31% were seen once. The CDR3 extends over 12 amino acids. Germline-derived CDR1 and CDR2 are SEHNR and FQNEAQ (reference sequence). Turning to this clonotype: Its target is unknown. A junction end diverges from the germline sequence, so it may reflect a read error.

This receptor was obtained from a human donor in good health (CMV status not recorded). Some clones in this sample may be carry-over from other donors' samples. The source material was cultured CD8+ T cells from PBMCs, sampled from culture after CMV antigen stimulation. V is TRBV7-9 and J is TRBJ1-4; D is ambiguous. In DNA form, the CDR3 reads TGTGCCAGCAGCTTACAAACGGACCATCCTTCCTTT. Protein product: CASSLQTDHPSF.